This T cell receptor (beta chain) stems from a study of identical twins. A universal primer site was added by template switching, and unique molecular identifiers were carried by the cDNA. TCRdb passed the 5' RACE reads through MiXCR, listing each CDR3 protein once. The data hold 540,000 or so distinct CDR3 sequences, with about 20% observed a single time. This clonotype came up a few times. Its antigen is undetermined. Study-wide results and caveats: Beta out-of-frame sequences showed weaker excess twin sharing. Insertions ran lower in abundant cord blood beta clonotypes, though not in memory repertoires.

Unmatched junction bases numbered 10, after V lost 6 bases and J lost 5 bases. CDR3 length equals 15 residues. Germline values: CDR1 SGHRS, CDR2 YFSETQ. The sample also formed part of further work on yellow fever vaccine responses in identical twins.

The specimen sequenced was CD4+ T cells sorted from blood. The TCR was taken from a woman between 18 and 30 years old in good health. The chain employs TRBV5-1 and TRBJ2-5; 10 bases fit TRBD1. CDR3 protein: CASTLGDRGAETQYF. The CDR3, as DNA: TGCGCCAGCACCCTGGGGGACAGGGGCGCGGAGACCCAGTACTTC.